This T cell receptor beta chain was recorded in a study of T cells after yellow fever vaccination. Findings and limits, study-wide: In FACS-sorted repertoires, abundant clonotypes from the bulk population could appear as contaminants. Booster sampling recovered most clones from primary vaccination (less than 97% CD4, approximately 90% CD8). CD4 and CD8 compartments shared a small share of clonotypes, likely from convergent recombination.

Comment on this clonotype: Its antigen remains unknown.

UMIs were added to TCR cDNA along with a universal primer site when it was made by 5'RACE template switching. TCRdb ran MiXCR on the 5' RACE reads and lists one entry per CDR3 protein. The sample lists some 560,000 distinct CDR3 sequences, around a sixth occurring once. This receptor was identified in a man younger than 30 who received the YFV17D yellow fever vaccine. The source material was PBMCs, sampled around 5 days after the first yellow fever vaccination.

CDR3 coding DNA: TGTGCCAGCAGCTTTCAGACAGCGGTCGAAAATGGCTACACCTTC. Translation: CASSFQTAVENGYTF. This chain joins TRBV7-2 and TRBJ1-2; D is possibly TRBD1 (5 bases). The germline V gene has CDR1 SGHTA and CDR2 FQGNSA. Trimming removed 3 bases from V and 6 bases from J, with 17 bases in between. The CDR3 runs 15 residues.